This TCR beta chain was sequenced for a study of cytomegalovirus exposure and HLA in healthy donors. Points from the study as a whole: The classifier reportedly diagnosed cytomegalovirus status with high specificity and sensitivity. The authors excluded some V segments, including TRBV6-2 and TRBV6-3, as indistinguishable. An apparent linkage of common viral pathogens to several of the most significant clusters emerged in a later analysis. Three chains linked to CMV were shown in vitro to be specific for CMV antigens.

The PCR used 60 Vbeta and 13 Jbeta primers. Clones were read by immunoSEQ multiplex PCR, and TCRdb kept only the in-frame ones, dropping some. The data show some 200,000 clones, approximately 90% seen once. CDR3 size: 13 residues. Trimming shortened V by 0 bases and J by 10 bases, and 7 bases separated the two germline ends. Germline V lookup: CDR1 SNHLY, CDR2 FYNNEI. A word on this clone: As yet, its antigen is unknown.

The specimen was PBMCs. The source of this sequence is a woman aged 18-35 years in good health and CMV-seronegative. The chain employs TRBV2 and TRBJ1-6, with unresolved D. The chain's CDR3 is CASSEAPGSPLHF. In nucleotides, the CDR3 is TGTGCCAGCAGTGAAGCCCCGGGGTCACCCCTCCACTTT.